This T cell receptor (beta chain) was observed in a study of T cells in Graves' hyperthyroidism and ophthalmopathy. On this clonotype itself: The antigen is not known.

The TCR beta CDR3 regions underwent amplification using RNA transcripts as the source. In the first-round RT-PCR of the TCR CDR3, the HTBI primer set was used. TCRdb reanalysed the multiplex PCR reads using MiXCR and keeps one entry per CDR3 protein. The sample carries around 450,000 distinct CDR3 sequences, 15% to 19% recorded once. Germline-derived CDR1 and CDR2 are SGHTA and FQGNSA. V gave up 1 base and J gave up 2 bases; unmatched junction bases: 7. The CDR3 has 17 residues. General study results and limits: Stable hyperthyroidism and ophthalmopathy were separated using 13 V-J signatures.

This TCR was recovered from a woman between 18 and 30 years old with Graves' hyperthyroidism. This chain uses TRBV7-2 with TRBJ2-2; 7 nucleotides match TRBD2. Sequenced sample: blood. The CDR3 reads CASSLVLGGTNTGELFF. The CDR3 DNA reads as TGTGCCAGCAGCTTAGTTCTGGGAGGGACCAACACCGGGGAGCTGTTTTTT.